A selection of T cell receptor beta chains follows, all from one sample in a study of T cell changes during pregnancy in multiple sclerosis. The table came from immunoSEQ multiplex PCR; TCRdb's copy has only in-frame clones and leaves some out. Of 64,000 or so clones detected, around 97% appear once; the ten largest clones hold 2% to 2.5%. This material consisted of CD8+ T cells from peripheral blood mononuclear cells, taken after pregnancy. These receptors originate from a female donor with multiple sclerosis, enrolled in a pregnancy study. The CDR3 runs from the conserved cysteine through the conserved F or W. Each record gives: V gene, clone size, J gene, D gene, CDR3 protein, CDR3 DNA. The D gene is left open where the match is weak. Not every row has a clone size; where given, it reads once, few, many or a size class.

TRBV6-5	.	TRBJ2-7	.	CASSWGRSYEQYF	TGTGCCAGCAGTTGGGGCAGGTCGTACGAGCAGTACTTC
TRBV19	.	TRBJ2-7	TRBD2	CASSMGSGNSYEQYF	TGTGCCAGTAGTATGGGTAGCGGGAACTCCTACGAGCAGTACTTC
TRBV13	.	TRBJ2-3	TRBD2	CASTPLRASGSTDTQYF	TGTGCCAGCACCCCCCTGAGGGCTAGCGGAAGCACAGATACGCAGTATTTT
TRBV11-1	few	TRBJ2-7	.	CASSPDGTYEQYF	TGTGCCAGCAGCCCGGACGGGACCTACGAGCAGTACTTC
TRBV18	.	TRBJ2-1	.	CASSPLGGIYNEQFF	TGTGCCAGCTCACCACTTGGGGGGATTTACAATGAGCAGTTCTTC
TRBV11-3	.	TRBJ2-7	.	CASPPPLGNSYEQYF	TGTGCCAGCCCCCCCCCGCTGGGCAACTCCTACGAGCAGTACTTC
TRBV6-6	.	TRBJ2-5	.	CASSTGETQYF	TGTGCCAGCAGTACGGGGGAGACCCAGTACTTC
TRBV2	.	TRBJ2-7	TRBD1	CASSEAGGQGVYEQYF	TGTGCCAGCAGTGAAGCGGGGGGACAGGGAGTCTACGAGCAGTACTTC
TRBV21-1	once	TRBJ2-3	.	CASSGQANTDTQYF	TGTGCCAGCAGTGGACAGGCCAACACAGATACGCAGTATTTT
TRBV29-1	.	TRBJ2-7	TRBD1	CSVVGGAGYEQYF	TGCAGCGTTGTAGGGGGCGCAGGCTACGAGCAGTACTTC
TRBV2	once	TRBJ2-1	.	CASSDSGFGEQFF	TGTGCCAGCAGTGATTCGGGTTTCGGTGAGCAGTTCTTC
TRBV9	once	TRBJ2-1	.	CASSVGPLPGDEQFF	TGTGCCAGCAGCGTAGGACCACTACCCGGGGATGAGCAGTTCTTC
TRBV27	few	TRBJ2-1	.	CASSLGMLAREQFF	TGTGCCAGCAGTTTGGGGATGCTAGCGAGAGAGCAGTTCTTC
TRBV19	.	TRBJ2-7	.	CASSIAAGSPYEQYF	TGTGCCAGTAGTATAGCCGCAGGGTCCCCCTACGAGCAGTACTTC
TRBV29-1	.	TRBJ2-3	TRBD2	CSAQGPLRLAPSTDTQYF	TGCAGCGCCCAAGGCCCCCTTCGACTAGCGCCTAGCACAGATACGCAGTATTTT
TRBV7-9	.	TRBJ2-3	.	CASSRLGTDTQYF	TGTGCCAGCAGCCGACTAGGCACAGATACGCAGTATTTT